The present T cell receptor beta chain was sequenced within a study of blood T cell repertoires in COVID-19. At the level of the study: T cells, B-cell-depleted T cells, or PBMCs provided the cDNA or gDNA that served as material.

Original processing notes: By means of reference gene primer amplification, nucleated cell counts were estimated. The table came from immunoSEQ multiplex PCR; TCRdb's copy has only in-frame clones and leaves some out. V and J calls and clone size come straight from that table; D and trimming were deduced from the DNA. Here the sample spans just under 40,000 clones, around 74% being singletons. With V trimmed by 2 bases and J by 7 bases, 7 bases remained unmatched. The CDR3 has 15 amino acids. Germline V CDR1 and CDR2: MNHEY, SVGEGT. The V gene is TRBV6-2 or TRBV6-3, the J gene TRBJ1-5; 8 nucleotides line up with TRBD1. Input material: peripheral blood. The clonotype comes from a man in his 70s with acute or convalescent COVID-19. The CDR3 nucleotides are TGTGCCAGCAGTTACCGACGACAGGGGAGGCAGCCCCAGCATTTT. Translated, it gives CASSYRRQGRQPQHF.